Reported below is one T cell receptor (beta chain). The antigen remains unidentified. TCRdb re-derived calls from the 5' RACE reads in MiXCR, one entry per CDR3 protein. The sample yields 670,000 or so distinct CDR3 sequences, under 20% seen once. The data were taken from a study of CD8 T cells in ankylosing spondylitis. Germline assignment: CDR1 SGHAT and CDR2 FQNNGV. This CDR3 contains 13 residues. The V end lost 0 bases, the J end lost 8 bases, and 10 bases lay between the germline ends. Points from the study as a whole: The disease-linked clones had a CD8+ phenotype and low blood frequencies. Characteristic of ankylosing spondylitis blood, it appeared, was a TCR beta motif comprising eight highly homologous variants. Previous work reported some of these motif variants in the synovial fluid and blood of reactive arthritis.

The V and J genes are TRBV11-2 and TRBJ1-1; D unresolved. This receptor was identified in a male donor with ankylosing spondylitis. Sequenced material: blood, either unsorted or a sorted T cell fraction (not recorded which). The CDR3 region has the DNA TGTGCCAGCAGCTTAGAGGGCAGGAGGGAAGCTTTCTTT. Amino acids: CASSLEGRREAFF.